Listed here are 8 T cell receptor beta chains from one sample, sequenced in a study of T-cell reconstitution after alpha-beta-depleted transplantation in children. As it was prepared, the TCRbeta library received unique molecular identifiers. TCRdb analysed the PCR reads with MiXCR anew, one entry per CDR3 protein. The sample consists of 700,000 to 850,000 distinct CDR3 sequences, around 15% of them appearing once. The material sequenced was PBMCs, mostly from graft donor cells, taken 360 days after TCRalphabeta/CD19-depleted stem cell transplant. These receptors were obtained from a male patient between 10 and 17 years old who had a stem cell transplant for acute lymphoblastic leukemia, so the T cells may come from the graft donor.

This clonotype came up many times. The J gene is TRBJ2-1, the V gene TRBV24-1, with D possibly being TRBD2 (6 bases). The CDR3 contains 14 residues. Trimming pared 3 bases from V and 6 bases from J, leaving 11 bases between. The germline V gene encodes CDR1 KGHDR and CDR2 SFDVKD. The CDR3 region is CATSDSWTTNEQFF. In DNA, the CDR3 is TGTGCCACCAGTGATAGTTGGACTACCAATGAGCAGTTCTTC.

This clonotype was seen a few times. The CDR3 protein is CASTGTGPNTEAFF. The DNA for the CDR3 is TGTGCCAGCACGGGGACAGGGCCGAACACTGAAGCTTTCTTT. The rearrangement links TRBV7-9 to TRBJ1-1; 9 nucleotides align to TRBD1. V lost 7 bases, J lost 1 base, and 4 bases stayed unmatched. The CDR3 totals 14 residues. Germline V CDR1 and CDR2: SEHNR, FQNEAQ (reference sequence).

This clonotype was seen more than once but under ten times. The chain combines TRBV5-1 with TRBJ2-7; no reliable D call. Trimming shortened V by 0 bases and J by 5 bases, and 15 bases separated the two germline ends. The CDR3 is made up of 15 amino acids. CDR1 is SGHRS, CDR2 YFSETQ, per germline. CDR3 nucleotide sequence: TGCGCCAGCAGCTTGGAGGTCAGTAATCGCCACGAGCAGTACTTC. The encoded protein is CASSLEVSNRHEQYF.

The rearrangement links TRBV5-1 to TRBJ2-2, with D tentatively TRBD1 (6 bases). V was cut by 3 bases and J by 3 bases, with 12 bases left in between. Germline loops: CDR1 SGHRS, CDR2 YFSETQ. The CDR3 covers 15 residues. CDR3 in amino acids: CASSSYRVDTGELFF. The CDR3 bases are TGCGCCAGCAGCTCATACAGGGTAGACACCGGGGAGCTGTTTTTT.

There are a few counts of this clonotype. The rearrangement links TRBV4-1 to TRBJ2-2; 12 nucleotides align to TRBD1. CDR1 and CDR2 (germline): MGHRA, YSYEKL. The trim removed 4 bases at V and 1 base at J, leaving 10 bases unmatched. This CDR3 is 19 amino acids long. This CDR3 is CASSRPPGQGARNTGELFF. In nucleotides, the CDR3 is TGCGCCAGCAGCCGCCCACCGGGACAGGGGGCGAGGAACACCGGGGAGCTGTTTTTT.

This clonotype was picked up a small number of times. The chain joins TRBV20-1 to TRBJ2-1, with 10 positions matching TRBD2. The CDR3 loop spans 15 amino acids. CDR1 is DFQATT and CDR2 is SNEGSKA in the germline V gene (reference sequence). Trimming cost V 2 bases and J 1 base; bases outside gene matches: 2. The CDR3 here is CSARSLAGSYNEQFF. In DNA form, the CDR3 reads TGCAGTGCTAGATCACTAGCGGGATCCTACAATGAGCAGTTCTTC.

A few counts support this clonotype. The V gene is TRBV4-1, the J gene TRBJ2-1, with D possibly matching TRBD2 (5 bases). Germline V lookup: CDR1 MGHRA, CDR2 YSYEKL. The CDR3 loop spans 14 amino acids. Between the trimmed V and J ends, which lost 4 bases and 12 bases, there was a span of 19 bases. The CDR3 protein is CASSRIGEVIGQFF. In DNA form, the CDR3 reads TGCGCCAGCAGCCGGATCGGGGAAGTCATTGGGCAGTTCTTC.

In its sample, this clonotype was seen a few times. The J gene is TRBJ2-7, the V gene TRBV13; D gene unclear. Trimming took 2 bases from V and 2 from J, leaving 10 bases between them. The germline V gene encodes CDR1 PRHDT and CDR2 FYEKMQ (reference sequence). The CDR3 totals 14 residues. CDR3 amino acids: CASSLSRVAYEQYF. As DNA, the CDR3 is TGTGCCAGCAGCTTAAGTCGGGTAGCCTACGAGCAGTACTTC.